The 32 T cell receptor beta chains in this list originate from one sample, sequenced in a study of beta chain features in type 1 diabetes (dated by TCRdb to the late 2010s). The research as a whole found: A moderate but significant shortening of TCRB CDR3 length was observed in type 1 diabetes patients in all four CD4+ subsets.

The method behind the library was the immunoSEQ multiplex PCR assay. The High Capacity cDNA Reverse Transcription Kit was used to reverse transcribe all of the isolated RNA, meaning that expressed TCRB transcripts were what got sequenced. The source is immuneACCESS, and TCRdb retained only in-frame sequences with V and J called. Part of the clones is not carried over; for the studies checked, unresolved V genes explain less than half of this, and the remainder is unexplained. This sample gives more than 250,000 clones in total; roughly 22% of them show up just once. The ten largest clones add up to 0.028% of the sample. No antigens are known for them. Input material: naive CD4+ T cells from blood. In the paper's terms, the cell subset or site label means: true naive CD4+ T cells. The receptors here all came from a woman in her forties with type 1 diabetes.

Only a few counts were recorded for this clone. The rearrangement links TRBV30 to TRBJ1-2; 9 bases map to TRBD1. This CDR3 is 11 amino acids long. Germline V gene sequence: CDR1 GTSNPN, CDR2 SVGIG (reference sequence). Trimming at V came to 5 bases and at J to 7 bases, leaving 2 bases not matched to a gene. Written as DNA, the CDR3 is TGTGCCTGGGCGACAGGGGGTGGCTACACCTTC. Translating it yields CAWATGGGYTF.

This clone was counted between two and nine times. V gene TRBV27 combines with J gene TRBJ2-7; D perhaps matches TRBD2 (5 bases). Trimming pared 5 bases from V and 2 bases from J, leaving 13 bases between. There are 14 residues in the CDR3. Germline V gene sequence: CDR1 MNHEY, CDR2 SMNVEV (reference sequence). As DNA, the CDR3 is TGTGCCAGCAGTCCCCTCCCGGGAACCTACGAGCAGTACTTC. Protein sequence: CASSPLPGTYEQYF.

The chain links TRBV7-2 to TRBJ1-5; D is ambiguous. The CDR3 runs 12 residues. Trimming removed 1 base from V and 7 bases from J, with 5 bases in between. CDR1 is SGHTA, CDR2 FQGNSA, per germline. The CDR3 sequence: CASSLDRQPQHF. In DNA, the CDR3 is TGTGCCAGCAGCTTAGACAGACAGCCCCAGCATTTT.

The V gene is TRBV5-1, the J gene TRBJ2-1, with 10 bases lining up with TRBD2. CDR3 length equals 16 residues. Per germline, CDR1 SGHRS and CDR2 YFSETQ. Unmatched junction bases numbered 6, after V lost 4 bases and J lost 2 bases. The CDR3 spells CASSRSAGGPYNEQFF. The CDR3, as DNA: TGCGCCAGCAGCAGGTCAGCGGGAGGGCCCTACAATGAGCAGTTCTTC. The variable domain in full, with the rest retrieved from reference TRBV5-1 and TRBJ2-1, is KAGVTQTPRYLIKTRGQQVTLSCSPISGHRSVSWYQQTPGQGLQFLFEYFSETQRNKGNFPGRFSGRQFSNSRSEMNVSTLELGDSALYLCASSRSAGGPYNEQFFGPGTRLTVL.

The chain joins TRBV6-4 to TRBJ2-2; D is possibly TRBD2 (6 bases). This CDR3 has 14 amino acids. V dropped 0 bases and J dropped 7 bases, with 9 bases sitting between them. The germline V gene encodes CDR1 MRHNA and CDR2 SNTAGT. CDR3 protein: CASSDSGGVGELFF. The CDR3 DNA sequence: TGTGCCAGCAGTGACTCTGGAGGGGTCGGGGAGCTGTTTTTT.

In this sample, this clone turned up a few times. The J gene is TRBJ2-5, the V gene TRBV7-2, with 7 nucleotides matching TRBD1. Germline V gives CDR1 SGHTA, CDR2 FQGNSA. V lost 5 bases, J lost 4 bases, and 7 bases stayed unmatched. The CDR3 runs 14 residues. The CDR3 nucleotides read TGTGCCAGCAGCGCCCCAGGGGGTCGAGAGACCCAGTACTTC. Its protein is CASSAPGGRETQYF.

In this sample, this clone turned up once. J is TRBJ1-4 and V is TRBV15; 7 positions agree with TRBD1. Per the germline V gene, CDR1 is LNHNV and CDR2 is YYDKDF (reference sequence). Trimming removed 3 bases from V and 7 bases from J; junction bases left unmatched: 5. The CDR3 consists of 14 residues. CDR3 residues: CATSSLGQVEKLFF. The CDR3 DNA follows: TGTGCCACCAGCAGCCTAGGACAGGTTGAAAAACTGTTTTTT.

This clone was observed a handful of times. The gene calls are TRBV5-1 and TRBJ2-3, with D uncertain. Germline assignment: CDR1 SGHRS and CDR2 YFSETQ. Trimming removed 2 bases at V and 0 bases at J, with 7 bases between. The CDR3 covers 14 residues. The CDR3 here is CASSFGASTDTQYF. The CDR3 nucleotides read TGCGCCAGCAGCTTCGGAGCTAGCACAGATACGCAGTATTTT.

CDR3 residues: CASTKTSGINEQFF. The CDR3 bases are TGTGCCAGCACCAAGACTAGCGGGATAAATGAGCAGTTCTTC. The chain carries TRBV7-2 and TRBJ2-1, with TRBD2 identical over 11 bases. The CDR3 loop spans 14 amino acids. Germline V lookup: CDR1 SGHTA, CDR2 FQGNSA. V shed 7 bases and J 7 bases; nucleotides not matched to a gene: 6.

This clone was seen only a few times. The chain is built from TRBV29-1 and TRBJ1-1, with D possibly being TRBD1 (6 bases). Per the germline V gene, CDR1 is SQVTM and CDR2 is ANQGSEA. This CDR3 comprises 12 residues. V lost 5 bases, J lost 0 bases, and 7 bases lay in between. The CDR3 bases are TGCAGCGTTAACAGGGTGAACACTGAAGCTTTCTTT. This encodes CSVNRVNTEAFF.

This chain uses TRBV7-2 with TRBJ1-1; a possible D gene is TRBD1 (5 bases). V shed 5 bases and J shed 1 base, with 11 bases lying between them. CDR3 length: 14 residues. Germline CDR1 is SGHTA and CDR2 is FQGNSA. The CDR3 sequence is CASSPQQENTEAFF. In DNA, the CDR3 is TGTGCCAGCAGCCCCCAACAGGAGAACACTGAAGCTTTCTTT.

This clone showed up just a few times. V usage is TRBV10-3 and J usage is TRBJ1-5, with 7 nucleotides matching TRBD1. Germline V gene lookup returns CDR1 ENHRY and CDR2 SYGVKD. Trimming cost V 2 bases and J 6 bases; bases outside gene matches: 7. The CDR3 extends over 15 amino acids. The CDR3 nucleotides read TGTGCCATCAGTGAGACAGGGGTGCATGGTCAGCCCCAGCATTTT. It codes for CAISETGVHGQPQHF.

The J gene is TRBJ1-2, the V gene TRBV9; D call uncertain. V gave up 5 bases and J gave up 1 base, with 9 bases separating them. In germline, CDR1 is SGDLS, CDR2 YYNGEE. The CDR3 runs 13 residues. Here the CDR3 DNA reads TGTGCCAGCAGTCGTGAGGGTAACTATGGCTACACCTTC. Its translation is CASSREGNYGYTF. The full variable domain, with the rest looked up from reference TRBV9 and TRBJ1-2, is DSGVTQTPKHLITATGQRVTLRCSPRSGDLSVYWYQQSLDQGLQFLIQYYNGEERAKGNILERFSAQQFPDLHSELNLSSLELGDSALYFCASSREGNYGYTFGSGTRLTVV.

Regarding this clone: This sample also contains other DNA sequences that code for the same CDR3. The chain uses TRBV28 and TRBJ2-5; D possibly corresponds to TRBD2 (6 bases). Trimming removed 3 bases from V and 5 bases from J, with 10 bases in between. The length of the CDR3 is 13 residues. Germline-derived CDR1 and CDR2 are MDHEN and SYDVKM. The CDR3, as DNA: TGTGCCAGCAGTTTGGGCCGGGAGGAGACCCAGTACTTC. Translating it yields CASSLGREETQYF.

The rearrangement links TRBV28 to TRBJ1-1; D remains unclear. There are 15 residues in the CDR3. V was pared by 2 bases and J by 0 bases, with 10 bases between. Germline-derived CDR1 and CDR2 are MDHEN and SYDVKM. The CDR3 DNA reads TGTGCCAGCAGTTTAGGAACAGTCATGAACACTGAAGCTTTCTTT. Translation gives CASSLGTVMNTEAFF.

This clone appeared a few times. The rearrangement uses TRBV15 and TRBJ2-1; a weak D match, TRBD2 (5 bases). Germline V gene sequence: CDR1 LNHNV, CDR2 YYDKDF (reference sequence). V was cut by 0 bases and J by 7 bases, with 10 bases left in between. CDR3 size: 14 residues. Here the CDR3 DNA reads TGTGCCACCAGCAGAGATTTTACGGGGAATGAGCAGTTCTTC. Translated, it gives CATSRDFTGNEQFF. The whole variable domain, remainder taken from reference TRBV15 and TRBJ2-1, is DAMVIQNPRYQVTQFGKPVTLSCSQTLNHNVMYWYQQKSSQAPKLLFHYYDKDFNNEADTPDNFQSRRPNTSFCFLDIRSPGLGDTAMYLCATSRDFTGNEQFFGPGTRLTVL.

The gene calls are TRBV9 and TRBJ2-1; D may be TRBD2 (6 bases). Germline V gives CDR1 SGDLS, CDR2 YYNGEE. This CDR3 region has 15 residues. The ends were cut back, 0 bases at V and 6 bases at J, with 13 bases in the middle. CDR3 DNA: TGTGCCAGCAGCGTAGCGGGAGAGGAGGGCAATGAGCAGTTCTTC. Its translation: CASSVAGEEGNEQFF.

The chain joins TRBV30 to TRBJ2-7, with 10 bases lining up with TRBD1. Germline V lookup: CDR1 GTSNPN, CDR2 SVGIG (reference sequence). The CDR3 runs to 13 residues. Germline trimming cut 5 bases from V and 7 bases from J; bases unmatched to any gene: 8. Here the CDR3 reads CAWDRQGAGEQYF. The CDR3, as DNA: TGTGCCTGGGATAGACAGGGGGCAGGAGAGCAGTACTTC.

This clone was found a few times. The chain links TRBV9 to TRBJ2-2, with TRBD2 matching over 14 bases. J was trimmed by 5 bases and V by 3 bases; bases with no gene match: 6. CDR1 is SGDLS, CDR2 YYNGEE, per germline. This CDR3 comprises 17 residues. CDR3 in amino acids: CASSAGLAGGGTGELFF. Written as DNA, the CDR3 is TGTGCCAGCAGCGCAGGACTAGCGGGAGGTGGGACCGGGGAGCTGTTTTTT.

This clone has just a few counts. This chain connects TRBV5-4 to TRBJ2-3; 8 nucleotides align to TRBD2. Germline assignment: CDR1 SGHNT and CDR2 YYREEE (reference sequence). V trimming: 6 bases; J trimming: 3 bases; junction bases outside the gene matches: 6. This CDR3 is 14 amino acids long. The CDR3 nucleotides read TGTGCCAGCACACCGGGACTAGTAACAGATACGCAGTATTTT. Its translation is CASTPGLVTDTQYF.

The chain recombines TRBV6-1 with TRBJ2-2; D perhaps matches TRBD1 (5 bases). The CDR3 runs to 14 residues. The ends were cut back, 5 bases at V and 7 bases at J, with 14 bases in the middle. CDR1 and CDR2 (germline): MNHNS, SASEGT. The CDR3 protein is CASSLIGQYGELFF. The CDR3, as DNA: TGTGCCAGCAGTCTCATCGGACAATACGGGGAGCTGTTTTTT.

This clone occurred a few times. The chain recombines TRBV27 with TRBJ2-7, with D possibly being TRBD1 (5 bases). Germline lookup yields CDR1 MNHEY and CDR2 SMNVEV (reference sequence). Trimming removed 5 bases from V and 0 bases from J, with 14 bases in between. The CDR3 is 15 residues long. The CDR3, as DNA: TGTGCCAGCAGTCCGCAGGGTAGGATCTCCTACGAGCAGTACTTC. Its translation: CASSPQGRISYEQYF.

This chain joins TRBV4-1 and TRBJ2-3; D may be TRBD1 (5 bases). The CDR3 has 13 residues. Germline CDR1 reads MGHRA; CDR2 reads YSYEKL. V was trimmed by 3 bases and J by 6 bases, leaving 10 bases between them. CDR3 bases: TGCGCCAGCAGCCAGATACAGGCGGATACGCAGTATTTT. Its protein is CASSQIQADTQYF.

The chain is built from TRBV18 and TRBJ2-7; 10 bases are shared with TRBD1. The CDR3 consists of 16 residues. Germline CDR1 is KGHSH and CDR2 is LQKENI. Trimming at V came to 3 bases and at J to 4 bases, leaving 9 bases not matched to a gene. CDR3 nucleotides: TGTGCCAGCTCACCCCCCGGACAGGGGGTATGGTACGAGCAGTACTTC. It codes for CASSPPGQGVWYEQYF.

This clone was counted between two and nine times. The genes are TRBV11-2 and TRBJ1-2; TRBD1 matches 10 bases. The CDR3 is 15 amino acids. Germline loops: CDR1 SGHAT, CDR2 FQNNGV. V dropped 0 bases and J dropped 7; count of bases not matched to a gene: 5. CDR3 protein: CASSLEATGGSGYTF. The CDR3 DNA sequence: TGTGCCAGCAGCTTAGAAGCGACAGGGGGCTCTGGCTACACCTTC.

The chain joins TRBV7-3 to TRBJ1-6; D is ambiguous. The V gene's germline CDR1 is SGHTA and CDR2 FQGTGA. V gave up 5 bases and J gave up 8 bases, with 10 bases separating them. The CDR3 has 13 amino acids. CDR3 loop: CASSLYGDSPLHF. CDR3 DNA sequence: TGTGCCAGCAGCCTTTACGGGGATTCACCCCTCCACTTT.

This clone was counted a few times. The chain carries TRBV5-6 and TRBJ2-5; possibly TRBD1 for D (5 bases). This CDR3 has 15 amino acids. The germline gives CDR1 SGHDT, CDR2 YYEEEE. V was shortened by 5 bases and J by 1 base, with 15 bases between the two germline ends. DNA for the CDR3: TGTGCCAGCAGTATCGCGATGGGGCTCCAAGAGACCCAGTACTTC. It translates to CASSIAMGLQETQYF.

This clone has only a few counts. The chain recombines TRBV9 with TRBJ2-5; no definite D call. Per the germline V gene, CDR1 is SGDLS and CDR2 is YYNGEE. The CDR3 sequence is 15 residues long. The V and J ends lost 0 bases and 3 bases respectively, with 12 bases between them. The CDR3 is CASSVDSWAEETQYF. For the CDR3, the DNA is TGTGCCAGCAGCGTAGATTCATGGGCAGAAGAGACCCAGTACTTC.

This clone showed up just once. This chain connects TRBV9 to TRBJ2-5; a possible D gene is TRBD1 (5 bases). Germline loops: CDR1 SGDLS, CDR2 YYNGEE. CDR3 length: 12 residues. Trimming cost V 2 bases and J 5 bases, with 7 bases left between them. Here the CDR3 DNA reads TGTGCCAGCAGCGTTGGGGCCGAGACCCAGTACTTC. Translating gives CASSVGAETQYF.

This clone has a handful of counts. V is TRBV25-1 and J is TRBJ1-4; a possible D gene is TRBD1 (6 bases). The V end lost 4 bases, the J end lost 6 bases, and 12 bases lay between the germline ends. CDR1 and CDR2 (germline): MGHDK, SYGVNS. This CDR3 is 14 amino acids long. The CDR3 bases are TGTGCCAGCAGTGTGGGGGACACTTATGAAAAACTGTTTTTT. It specifies CASSVGDTYEKLFF.

This clone was detected a few times. The V and J genes are TRBV4-3 and TRBJ2-5, with TRBD2 as a possible D gene (7 bases). CDR3 size: 15 residues. The germline gives CDR1 LGHNA, CDR2 YSLEER. V lost 4 bases to trimming and J lost 4 bases, with 16 bases between them. In nucleotides, the CDR3 is TGCGCCAGCAGCCCCTCCGGGGGGCGTGGAGAGACCCAGTACTTC. Translating it yields CASSPSGGRGETQYF.

In its sample, this clone was seen a few times. The chain is built from TRBV30 and TRBJ2-1; TRBD2 agrees at 7 bases. CDR3 length: 13 amino acids. V lost 1 base, J lost 5 bases, and 2 bases stayed unmatched. Germline V lookup: CDR1 GTSNPN, CDR2 SVGIG (reference sequence). Here the CDR3 DNA reads TGTGCCTGGAGTGGGGGGAGGGACAATGAGCAGTTCTTC. It specifies CAWSGGRDNEQFF.